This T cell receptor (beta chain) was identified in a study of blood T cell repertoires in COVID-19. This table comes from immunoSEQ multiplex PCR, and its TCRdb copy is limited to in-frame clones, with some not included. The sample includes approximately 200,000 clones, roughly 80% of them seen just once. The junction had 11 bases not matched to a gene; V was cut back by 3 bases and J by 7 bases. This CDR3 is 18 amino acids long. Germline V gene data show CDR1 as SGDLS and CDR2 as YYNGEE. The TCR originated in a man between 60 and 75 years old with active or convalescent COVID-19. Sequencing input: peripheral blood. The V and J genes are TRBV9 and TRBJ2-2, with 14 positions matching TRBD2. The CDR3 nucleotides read TGTGCCAGCAGCGCGCCCCAGGGACTAGCGGGGGACAACGGGGAGCTGTTTTTT. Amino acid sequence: CASSAPQGLAGDNGELFF.